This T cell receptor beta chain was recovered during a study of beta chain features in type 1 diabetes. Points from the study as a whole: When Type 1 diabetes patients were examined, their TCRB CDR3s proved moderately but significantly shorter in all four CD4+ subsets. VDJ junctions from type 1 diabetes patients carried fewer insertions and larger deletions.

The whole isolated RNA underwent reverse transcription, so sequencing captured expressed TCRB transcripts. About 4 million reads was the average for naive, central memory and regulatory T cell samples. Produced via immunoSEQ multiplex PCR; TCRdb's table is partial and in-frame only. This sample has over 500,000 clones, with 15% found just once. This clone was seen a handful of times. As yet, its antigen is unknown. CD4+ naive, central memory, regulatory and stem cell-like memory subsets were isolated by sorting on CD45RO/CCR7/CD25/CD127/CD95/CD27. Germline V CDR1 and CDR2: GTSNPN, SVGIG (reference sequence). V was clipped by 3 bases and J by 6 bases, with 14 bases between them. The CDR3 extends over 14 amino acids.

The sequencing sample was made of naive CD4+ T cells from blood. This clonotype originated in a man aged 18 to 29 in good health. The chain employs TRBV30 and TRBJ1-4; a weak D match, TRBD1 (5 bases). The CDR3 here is CAWRKGTAHEKLFF. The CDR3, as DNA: TGTGCCTGGAGGAAAGGGACTGCGCATGAAAAACTGTTTTTT.